This T cell receptor beta chain was observed in a study of T cell responses to AZD1222 COVID-19 vaccine. Turning to this clone: Its antigen is as yet unknown.

Study-wide findings and caveats: White British people made up most donors, females outnumbered males, and clonal diversity was possibly underestimated. After two AZD1222 doses, spike-specific TCR breadth and depth rose versus day 0. Seropositive at baseline were only six AZD1222 recipients.

Profiling relied on immunoSEQ multiplex PCR, and the TCRdb table lists in-frame clones only, not all of them. The table includes 100,000 to 120,000 clones, roughly 90% detected once. The TCR sequence derives from an adult in good health. The sample here was peripheral blood, taken on day 0 of AZD1222 vaccination.

The CDR3 nucleotides read TGTGCCAGCAGTCACGGGACAGACTACGAGCAGTACTTC. This codes for CASSHGTDYEQYF. The J gene is TRBJ2-7, the V gene TRBV6-2 or TRBV6-3; the match to TRBD1 covers 7 bases. Germline V gives CDR1 MNHEY, CDR2 SVGEGT. The ends lost 5 bases at V and 3 bases at J; junction bases unmatched: 4. CDR3 length: 13 residues.